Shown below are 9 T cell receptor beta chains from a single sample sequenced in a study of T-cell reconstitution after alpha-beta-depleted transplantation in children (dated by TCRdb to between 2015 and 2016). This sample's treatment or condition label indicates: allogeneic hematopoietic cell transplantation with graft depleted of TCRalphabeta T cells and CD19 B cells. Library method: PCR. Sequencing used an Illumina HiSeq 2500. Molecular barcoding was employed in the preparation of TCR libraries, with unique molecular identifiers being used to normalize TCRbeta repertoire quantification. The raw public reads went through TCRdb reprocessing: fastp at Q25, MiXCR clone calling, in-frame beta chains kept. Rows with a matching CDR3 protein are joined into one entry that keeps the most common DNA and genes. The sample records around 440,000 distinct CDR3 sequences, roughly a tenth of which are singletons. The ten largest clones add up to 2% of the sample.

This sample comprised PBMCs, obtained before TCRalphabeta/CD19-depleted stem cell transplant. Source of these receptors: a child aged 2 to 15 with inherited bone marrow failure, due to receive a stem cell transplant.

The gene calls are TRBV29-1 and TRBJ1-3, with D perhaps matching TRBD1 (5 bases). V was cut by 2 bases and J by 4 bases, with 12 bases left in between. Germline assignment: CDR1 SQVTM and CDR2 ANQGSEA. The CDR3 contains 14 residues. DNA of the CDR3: TGCAGCGTTGAATCGGGACCCTCGGGAAACACCATATATTTT. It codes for CSVESGPSGNTIYF.

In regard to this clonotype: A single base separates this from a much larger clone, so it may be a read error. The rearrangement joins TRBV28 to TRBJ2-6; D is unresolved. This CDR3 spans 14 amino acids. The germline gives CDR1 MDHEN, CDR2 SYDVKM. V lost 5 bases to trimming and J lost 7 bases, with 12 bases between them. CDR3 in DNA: TGTGCCAGCAGTCCCCCGAAGGACGCCAACGTCCTGACTTTC. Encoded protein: CASSPPKDANVLTF.

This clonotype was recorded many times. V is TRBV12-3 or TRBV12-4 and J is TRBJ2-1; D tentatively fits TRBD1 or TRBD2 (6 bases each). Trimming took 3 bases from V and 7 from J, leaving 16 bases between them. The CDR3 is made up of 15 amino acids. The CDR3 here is CASSFRRERGNEQFF. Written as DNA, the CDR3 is TGTGCCAGCAGTTTTCGACGGGAGAGGGGGAATGAGCAGTTCTTC.

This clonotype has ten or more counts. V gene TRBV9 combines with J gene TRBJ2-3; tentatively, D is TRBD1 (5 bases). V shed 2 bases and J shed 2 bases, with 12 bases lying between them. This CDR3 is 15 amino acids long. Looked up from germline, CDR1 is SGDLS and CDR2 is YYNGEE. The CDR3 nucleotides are TGTGCCAGCAGCGTGTGGGGCCGGAACACAGATACGCAGTATTTT. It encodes CASSVWGRNTDTQYF.

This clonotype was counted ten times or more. As DNA, the CDR3 is TGTGCCAGCAGCAAACCGGGACCTAGCGGGAGGCAGTATTTT. It is translated as CASSKPGPSGRQYF. The chain recombines TRBV7-2 with TRBJ2-3, with 10 bases aligning to TRBD2. The V segment lost 5 bases and the J segment 11 bases; nucleotides outside the gene matches: 10. This CDR3 contains 14 residues. CDR1 SGHTA and CDR2 FQGNSA come from the germline V gene.

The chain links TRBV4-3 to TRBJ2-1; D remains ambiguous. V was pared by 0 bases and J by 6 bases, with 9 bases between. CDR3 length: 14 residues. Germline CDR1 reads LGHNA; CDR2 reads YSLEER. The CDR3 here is CASSQDLALNEQFF. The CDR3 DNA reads TGCGCCAGCAGCCAAGATTTGGCGCTCAATGAGCAGTTCTTC.

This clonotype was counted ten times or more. This CDR3 is CASSFYGLAGYDEQFF. Written as DNA, the CDR3 is TGTGCCAGCAGTTTCTATGGACTAGCGGGTTACGATGAGCAGTTCTTC. V is TRBV12-3 or TRBV12-4 and J is TRBJ2-1, with TRBD2 matching 11 bases. J gave up 8 bases and V 3 bases, and 9 bases lay outside the gene matches. The CDR3 has 16 amino acids.

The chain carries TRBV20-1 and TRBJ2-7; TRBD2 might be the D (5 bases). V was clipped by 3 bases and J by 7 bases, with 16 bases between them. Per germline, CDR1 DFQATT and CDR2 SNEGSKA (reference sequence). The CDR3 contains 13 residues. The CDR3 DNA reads TGCAGTGCTAGCATGGGTAGTAGGAGGGAGCAGTACTTC. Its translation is CSASMGSRREQYF.

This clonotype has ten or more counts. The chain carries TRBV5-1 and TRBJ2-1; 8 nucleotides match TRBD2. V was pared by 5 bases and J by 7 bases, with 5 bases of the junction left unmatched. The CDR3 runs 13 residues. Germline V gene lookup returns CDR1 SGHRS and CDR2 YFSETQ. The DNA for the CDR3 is TGCGCCAGCAGGGGACTAGAGTGGAATGAGCAGTTCTTC. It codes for CASRGLEWNEQFF.